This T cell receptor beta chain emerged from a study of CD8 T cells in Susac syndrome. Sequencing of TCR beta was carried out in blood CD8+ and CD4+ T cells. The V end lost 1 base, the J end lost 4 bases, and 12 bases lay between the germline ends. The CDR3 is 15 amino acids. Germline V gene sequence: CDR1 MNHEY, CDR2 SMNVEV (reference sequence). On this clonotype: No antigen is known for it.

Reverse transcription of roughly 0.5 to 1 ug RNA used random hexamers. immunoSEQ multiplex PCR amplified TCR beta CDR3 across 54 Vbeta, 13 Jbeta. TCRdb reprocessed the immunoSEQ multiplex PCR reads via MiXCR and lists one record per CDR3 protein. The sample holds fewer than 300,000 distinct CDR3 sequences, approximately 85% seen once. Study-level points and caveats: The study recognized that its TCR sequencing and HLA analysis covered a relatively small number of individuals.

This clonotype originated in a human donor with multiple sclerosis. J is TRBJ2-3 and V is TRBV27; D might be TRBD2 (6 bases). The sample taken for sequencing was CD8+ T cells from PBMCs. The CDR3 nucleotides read TGTGCCAGCAGTTTATACGGGAGAAGGTCAGATACGCAGTATTTT. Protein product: CASSLYGRRSDTQYF.